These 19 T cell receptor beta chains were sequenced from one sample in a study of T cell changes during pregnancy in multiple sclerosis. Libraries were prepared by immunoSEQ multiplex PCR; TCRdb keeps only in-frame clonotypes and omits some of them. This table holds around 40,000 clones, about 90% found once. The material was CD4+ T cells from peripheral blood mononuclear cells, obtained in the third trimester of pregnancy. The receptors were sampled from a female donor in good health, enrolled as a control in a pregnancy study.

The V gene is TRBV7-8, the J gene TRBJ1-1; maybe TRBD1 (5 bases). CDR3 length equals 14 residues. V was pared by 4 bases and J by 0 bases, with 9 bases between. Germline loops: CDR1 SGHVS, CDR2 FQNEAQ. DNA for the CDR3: TGTGCCAGCAGCTCCCGACAGATGAACACTGAAGCTTTCTTT. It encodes CASSSRQMNTEAFF. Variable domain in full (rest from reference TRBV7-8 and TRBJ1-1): GAGVSQSPRYKVAKRGQDVALRCDPISGHVSLFWYQQALGQGPEFLTYFQNEAQLDKSGLPSDRFFAERPEGSVSTLKIQRTQQEDSAVYLCASSSRQMNTEAFFGQGTRLTVV.

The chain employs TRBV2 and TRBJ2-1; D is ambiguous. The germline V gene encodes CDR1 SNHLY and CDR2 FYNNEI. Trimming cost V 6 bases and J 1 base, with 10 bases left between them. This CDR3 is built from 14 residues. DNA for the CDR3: TGTGCCAGCAGACCCCCGAGTTCCTACAATGAGCAGTTCTTC. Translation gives CASRPPSSYNEQFF.

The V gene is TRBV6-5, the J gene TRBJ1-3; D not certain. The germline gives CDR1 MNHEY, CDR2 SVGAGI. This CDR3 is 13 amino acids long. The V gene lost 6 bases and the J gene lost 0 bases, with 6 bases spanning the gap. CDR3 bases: TGTGCCAGCAGGTCAAACTCTGGAAACACCATATATTTT. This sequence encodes CASRSNSGNTIYF.

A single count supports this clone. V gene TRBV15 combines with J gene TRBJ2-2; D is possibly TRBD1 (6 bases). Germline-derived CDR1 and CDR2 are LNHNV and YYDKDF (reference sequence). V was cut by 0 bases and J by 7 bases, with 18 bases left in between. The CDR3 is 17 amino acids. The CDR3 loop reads CATSREAQGGSIGELFF. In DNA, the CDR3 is TGTGCCACCAGCAGAGAGGCACAAGGGGGTAGTATCGGGGAGCTGTTTTTT.

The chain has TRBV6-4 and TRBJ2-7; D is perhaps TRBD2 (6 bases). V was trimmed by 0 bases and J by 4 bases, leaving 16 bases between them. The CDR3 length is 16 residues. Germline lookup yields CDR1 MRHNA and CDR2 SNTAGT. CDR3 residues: CASSDSRAGNTYEQYF. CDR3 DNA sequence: TGTGCCAGCAGTGACTCGAGAGCGGGCAACACATACGAGCAGTACTTC.

The CDR3 region is CSVADSYMNTEAFF. The CDR3 bases are TGCAGCGTTGCGGACAGCTACATGAACACTGAAGCTTTCTTT. The chain combines TRBV29-1 with TRBJ1-1; maybe TRBD1 (6 bases). V lost 4 bases and J 0 bases, leaving 12 bases between the germline ends. Germline CDR1 and CDR2: SQVTM and ANQGSEA. The CDR3 has 14 residues.

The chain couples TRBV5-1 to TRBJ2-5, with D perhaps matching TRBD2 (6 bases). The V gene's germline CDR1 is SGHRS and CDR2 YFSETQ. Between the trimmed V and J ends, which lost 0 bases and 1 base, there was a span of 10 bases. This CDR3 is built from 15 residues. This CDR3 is CASSLAGVLQETQYF. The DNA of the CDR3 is TGCGCCAGCAGCTTGGCGGGGGTCCTCCAAGAGACCCAGTACTTC. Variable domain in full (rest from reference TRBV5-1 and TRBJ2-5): KAGVTQTPRYLIKTRGQQVTLSCSPISGHRSVSWYQQTPGQGLQFLFEYFSETQRNKGNFPGRFSGRQFSNSRSEMNVSTLELGDSALYLCASSLAGVLQETQYFGPGTRLLVL.

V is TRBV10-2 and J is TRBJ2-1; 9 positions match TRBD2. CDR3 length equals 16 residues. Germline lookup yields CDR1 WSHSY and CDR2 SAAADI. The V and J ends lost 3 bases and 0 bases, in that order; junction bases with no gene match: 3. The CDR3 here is CASSESGGSSYNEQFF. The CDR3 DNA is TGCGCCAGCAGTGAAAGCGGGGGGTCCTCCTACAATGAGCAGTTCTTC.

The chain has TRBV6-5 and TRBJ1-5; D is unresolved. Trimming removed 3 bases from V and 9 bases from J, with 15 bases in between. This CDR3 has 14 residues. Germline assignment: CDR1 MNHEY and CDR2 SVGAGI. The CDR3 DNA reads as TGTGCCAGCAGTTATGCGGAGGGATCTGCGCCCCAGCATTTT. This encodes CASSYAEGSAPQHF.

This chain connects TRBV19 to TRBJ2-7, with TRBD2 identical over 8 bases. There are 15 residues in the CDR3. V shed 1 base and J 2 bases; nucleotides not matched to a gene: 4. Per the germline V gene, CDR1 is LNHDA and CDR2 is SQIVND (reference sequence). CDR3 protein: CASSIGLAGAYEQYF. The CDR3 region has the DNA TGTGCCAGTAGTATAGGCCTAGCGGGCGCCTACGAGCAGTACTTC.

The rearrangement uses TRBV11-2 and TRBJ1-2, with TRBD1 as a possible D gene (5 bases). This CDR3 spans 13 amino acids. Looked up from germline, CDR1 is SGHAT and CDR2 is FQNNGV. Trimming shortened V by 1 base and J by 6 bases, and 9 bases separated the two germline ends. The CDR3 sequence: CASSLAGGNGYTF. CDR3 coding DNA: TGTGCCAGCAGCTTAGCCGGGGGGAATGGCTACACCTTC.

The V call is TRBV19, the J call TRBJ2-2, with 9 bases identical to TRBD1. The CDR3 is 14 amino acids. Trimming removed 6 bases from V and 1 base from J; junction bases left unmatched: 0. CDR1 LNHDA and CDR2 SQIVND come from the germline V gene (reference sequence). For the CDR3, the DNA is TGTGCCAGTAGGACAGGGGGGAACACCGGGGAGCTGTTTTTT. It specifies CASRTGGNTGELFF. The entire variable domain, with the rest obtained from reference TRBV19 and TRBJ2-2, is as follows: DGGITQSPKYLFRKEGQNVTLSCEQNLNHDAMYWYRQDPGQGLRLIYYSQIVNDFQKGDIAEGYSVSREKKESFPLTVTSAQKNPTAFYLCASRTGGNTGELFFGEGSRLTVL.

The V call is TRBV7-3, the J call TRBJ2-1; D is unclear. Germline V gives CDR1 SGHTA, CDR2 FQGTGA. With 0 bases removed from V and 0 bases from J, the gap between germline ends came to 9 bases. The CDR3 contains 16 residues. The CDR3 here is CASSLTAVSSYNEQFF. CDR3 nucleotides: TGTGCCAGCAGCTTAACGGCTGTCAGCTCCTACAATGAGCAGTTCTTC.

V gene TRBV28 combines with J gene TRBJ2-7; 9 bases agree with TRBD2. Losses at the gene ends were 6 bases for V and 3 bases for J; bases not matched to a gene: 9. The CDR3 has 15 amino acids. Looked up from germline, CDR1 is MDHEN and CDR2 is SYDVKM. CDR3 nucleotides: TGTGCCAGCAGCCCTGGGGCAGCGGGAGGCTACGAGCAGTACTTC. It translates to CASSPGAAGGYEQYF.

In DNA, the CDR3 is TGTGCCAGCAGCTTCCTCCTTACAGGGGATTACGAGCAGTACTTC. Protein sequence: CASSFLLTGDYEQYF. The chain uses TRBV5-8 and TRBJ2-7; 7 bases line up with TRBD1. Trimming removed 2 bases from V and 4 bases from J; junction bases left unmatched: 9. CDR1 SGHTS and CDR2 YDEGEE come from the germline V gene. This CDR3 has 15 amino acids.

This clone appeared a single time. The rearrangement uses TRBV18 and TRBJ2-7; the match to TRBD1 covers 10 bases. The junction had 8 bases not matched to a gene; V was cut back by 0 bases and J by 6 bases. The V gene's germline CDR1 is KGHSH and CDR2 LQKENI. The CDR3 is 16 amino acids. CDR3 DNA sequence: TGTGCCAGCTCACCACCCCTGGGACAGGGGTCCATCGAGCAGTACTTC. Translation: CASSPPLGQGSIEQYF.

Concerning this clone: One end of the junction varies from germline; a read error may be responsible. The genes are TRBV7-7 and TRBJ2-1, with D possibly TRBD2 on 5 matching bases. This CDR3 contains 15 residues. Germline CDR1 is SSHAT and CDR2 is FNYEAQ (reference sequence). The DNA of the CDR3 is TGTGCTAGCAGCTTAGAGGGAGCGGCGTACAATGAGCAGTTCTTC. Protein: CASSLEGAAYNEQFF.

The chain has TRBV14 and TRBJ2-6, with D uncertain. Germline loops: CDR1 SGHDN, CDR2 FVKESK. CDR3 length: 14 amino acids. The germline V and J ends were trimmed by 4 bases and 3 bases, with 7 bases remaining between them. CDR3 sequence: CASSLGSGANVLTF. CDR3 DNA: TGTGCCAGCAGCCTCGGTAGTGGGGCCAACGTCCTGACTTTC.

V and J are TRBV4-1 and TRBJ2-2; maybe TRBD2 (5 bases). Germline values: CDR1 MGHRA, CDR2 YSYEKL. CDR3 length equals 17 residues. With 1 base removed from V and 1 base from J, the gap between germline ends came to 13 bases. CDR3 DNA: TGCGCCAGCAGCCAAGTTTCGGGGAGAGTGAACACCGGGGAGCTGTTTTTT. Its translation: CASSQVSGRVNTGELFF.